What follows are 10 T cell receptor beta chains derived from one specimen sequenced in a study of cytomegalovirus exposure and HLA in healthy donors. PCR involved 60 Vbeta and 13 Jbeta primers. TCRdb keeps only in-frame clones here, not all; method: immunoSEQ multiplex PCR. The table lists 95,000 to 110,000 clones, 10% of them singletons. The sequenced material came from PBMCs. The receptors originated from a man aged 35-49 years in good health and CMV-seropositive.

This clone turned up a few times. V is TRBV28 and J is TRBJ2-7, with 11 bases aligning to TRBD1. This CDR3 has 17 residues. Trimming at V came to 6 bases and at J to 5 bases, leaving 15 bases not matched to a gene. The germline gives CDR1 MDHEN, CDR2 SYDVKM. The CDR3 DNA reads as TGTGCCAGCAGGGGGGCAGGACAGGGGGCGATGGTCCACGAGCAGTACTTC. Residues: CASRGAGQGAMVHEQYF.

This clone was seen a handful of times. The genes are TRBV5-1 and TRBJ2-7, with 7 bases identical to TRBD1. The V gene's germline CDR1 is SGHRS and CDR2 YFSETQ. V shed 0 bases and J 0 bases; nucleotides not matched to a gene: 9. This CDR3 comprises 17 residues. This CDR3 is CASSLAVLGQPSYEQYF. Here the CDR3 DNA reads TGCGCCAGCAGCTTGGCGGTCCTGGGACAGCCCTCCTACGAGCAGTACTTC.

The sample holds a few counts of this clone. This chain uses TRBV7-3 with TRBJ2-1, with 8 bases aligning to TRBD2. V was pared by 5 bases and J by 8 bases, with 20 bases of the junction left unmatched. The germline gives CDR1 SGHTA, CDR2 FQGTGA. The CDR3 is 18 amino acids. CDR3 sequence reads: CASSPKVMAGGSLDEQFF. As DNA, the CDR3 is TGTGCCAGCAGCCCTAAAGTGATGGCGGGAGGATCTCTCGATGAGCAGTTCTTC.

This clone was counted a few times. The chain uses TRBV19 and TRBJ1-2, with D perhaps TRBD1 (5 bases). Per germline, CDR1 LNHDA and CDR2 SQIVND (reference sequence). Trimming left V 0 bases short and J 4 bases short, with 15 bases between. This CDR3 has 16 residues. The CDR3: CASSIDNPGLGYGYTF. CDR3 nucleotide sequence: TGTGCCAGTAGTATAGATAATCCAGGGCTGGGCTATGGCTACACCTTC.

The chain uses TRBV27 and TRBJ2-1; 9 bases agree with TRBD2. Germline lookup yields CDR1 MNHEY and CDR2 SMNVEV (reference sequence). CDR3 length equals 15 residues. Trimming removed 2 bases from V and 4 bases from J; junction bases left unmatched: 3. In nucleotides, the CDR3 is TGTGCCAGCAGTTTAGCGGGAGGGGGGTACAATGAGCAGTTCTTC. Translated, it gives CASSLAGGGYNEQFF.

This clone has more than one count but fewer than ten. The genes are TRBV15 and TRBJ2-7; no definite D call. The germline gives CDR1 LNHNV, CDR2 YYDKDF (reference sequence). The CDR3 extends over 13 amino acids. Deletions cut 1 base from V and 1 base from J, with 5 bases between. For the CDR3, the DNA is TGTGCCACCAGCAGAGGCGGTTCCTACGAGCAGTACTTC. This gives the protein CATSRGGSYEQYF. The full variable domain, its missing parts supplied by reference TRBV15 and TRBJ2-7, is DAMVIQNPRYQVTQFGKPVTLSCSQTLNHNVMYWYQQKSSQAPKLLFHYYDKDFNNEADTPDNFQSRRPNTSFCFLDIRSPGLGDTAMYLCATSRGGSYEQYFGPGTRLTVT.

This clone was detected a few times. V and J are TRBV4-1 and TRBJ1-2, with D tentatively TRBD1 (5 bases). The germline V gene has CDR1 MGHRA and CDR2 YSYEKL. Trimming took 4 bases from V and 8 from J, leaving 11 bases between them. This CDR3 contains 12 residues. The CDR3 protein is CASSRQGVGYTF. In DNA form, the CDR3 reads TGCGCCAGCAGCCGCCAGGGTGTCGGCTACACCTTC.

The CDR3 DNA sequence: TGTGCCAGCAGCCCCGGGACAGGTCAATGGGAGCAGTTCTTC. Encoded protein: CASSPGTGQWEQFF. The chain uses TRBV11-2 and TRBJ2-1; 8 bases agree with TRBD1. The CDR3 is 14 residues long. CDR1 is SGHAT, CDR2 FQNNGV, per germline. Trimming removed 5 bases from V and 10 bases from J; junction bases left unmatched: 10. The whole variable domain, filled in from reference TRBV11-2 and TRBJ2-1, reads EAGVAQSPRYKIIEKRQSVAFWCNPISGHATLYWYQQILGQGPKLLIQFQNNGVVDDSQLPKDRFSAERLKGVDSTLKIQPAKLEDSAVYLCASSPGTGQWEQFFGPGTRLTVL.

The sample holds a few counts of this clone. CDR3 amino acids: CASSFEALGGEKLFF. Written as DNA, the CDR3 is TGCGCCAGCAGCTTCGAGGCCTTAGGAGGGGAAAAACTGTTTTTT. This chain joins TRBV5-1 and TRBJ1-4; no firm D call. V was cut by 2 bases and J by 8 bases, with 16 bases left in between. This CDR3 spans 15 amino acids. The germline CDR1 and CDR2 sequences are SGHRS and YFSETQ.

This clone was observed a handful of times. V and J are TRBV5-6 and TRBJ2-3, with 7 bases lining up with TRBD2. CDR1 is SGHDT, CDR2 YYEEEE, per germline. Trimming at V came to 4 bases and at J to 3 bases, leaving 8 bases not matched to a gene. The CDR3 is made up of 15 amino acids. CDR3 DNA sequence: TGTGCCAGCAGCACGAGCGGGATTGGAACAGATACGCAGTATTTT. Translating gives CASSTSGIGTDTQYF.